This TCR beta chain was identified in a study of cytomegalovirus exposure and HLA in healthy donors. Regarding the study as a whole: There were some public TCRs occurring in many donors, but most TCR sequences were rare. Most of the TCR beta V segments (in an earlier analysis) were productive either about 87% or about 30% of the time. An ancestry cluster, one associated with Asian ancestry, reportedly showed fewer N-insertions than the 666-donor mean in a later analysis.

The CDR3 is 18 residues long. Vbeta (60) and Jbeta (13) primers were used in the PCR. Sequenced by immunoSEQ multiplex PCR; TCRdb stores in-frame clones only, minus some. The sample contains 100,000 to 150,000 clones, 65% to 90% of which appear only once. This clone showed up just once. Its matching antigen is unknown. This TCR came from a girl aged 2 to 10 in good health and CMV-seronegative. This chain connects TRBV1 to TRBJ1-5. TRBV1 is a pseudogene. Sequenced material: PBMCs. The CDR3 nucleotides read TGCACCAGCAGCCAAGGTAAAAAAAAGTGGGGGGGATATCAGCCCCAGCATTTT. The encoded protein is CTSSQGKKKWGGYQPQHF.